This T cell receptor beta chain was obtained from a study of identifying expanded T cells in peripheral blood. Whole-study findings and limits: Technical replicates showed around 1.3 changed clones; two weeks approximately 15; four weeks 19. Roughly two-week clone count variance significantly increased as total template count grew.

Worth noting for this clone: Its antigen is currently unknown.

Produced via immunoSEQ multiplex PCR; TCRdb's table is partial and in-frame only. The profile covers about 47,000 clones, with roughly 82% appearing a single time and 12% to 15% taken by the ten largest. The germline V gene has CDR1 SGDLS and CDR2 YYNGEE. The junction had 7 bases not matched to a gene; V was cut back by 0 bases and J by 6 bases. The CDR3 totals 16 residues. This TCR derives from a person aged 18 to 75 in good health. This rearrangement joins TRBV9 to TRBJ2-1, with TRBD2 identical over 9 bases. The specimen sequenced was blood. This CDR3 is CASSVAAGLAFNEQFF. The CDR3 coding sequence is TGTGCCAGCAGCGTAGCGGCGGGACTAGCATTCAATGAGCAGTTCTTC. Full variable domain (missing parts from reference TRBV9 and TRBJ2-1): DSGVTQTPKHLITATGQRVTLRCSPRSGDLSVYWYQQSLDQGLQFLIQYYNGEERAKGNILERFSAQQFPDLHSELNLSSLELGDSALYFCASSVAAGLAFNEQFFGPGTRLTVL.